A selection of T cell receptor beta chains follows, all from one sample in a study of fetal regulatory T cell absence and autoimmunity. Assay: immunoSEQ multiplex PCR; the TCRdb copy retains only in-frame clones and omits some. Of some 87,000 clones detected, roughly 78% appear once; the ten largest clones hold roughly 2%. Source material: pancreas tissue. These receptor sequences come from a male donor with IPEX syndrome. CDR3s include the opening cysteine and the closing phenylalanine or tryptophan. The D gene is left open where the match is weak. Clone sizes are given selectively: once, few, many, or a class where the clone is expanded.

D	V	size	J	DNA	CDR3
-	TRBV6-1	-	TRBJ1-2	TGTGCCAGCAGTGAAGCGGCAGAATTAGAGTTGACCTACTATGGCTACACCTTC	CASSEAAELELTYYGYTF
-	TRBV13	-	TRBJ2-5	TGTGCCAGCAGCTTAGGCTCCCGTCGCCGGCGGGAGACCCAGTACTTC	CASSLGSRRRRETQYF
-	TRBV7-9	few	TRBJ2-5	TGTGCCAGCAGCTTAGAGGGACTTTCCTACTTC	CASSLEGLSYF
-	TRBV6-6	-	TRBJ1-2	TGTGCCAGCAGTTACAGGGACTATGGCTACACCTTC	CASSYRDYGYTF
-	TRBV20-1	-	TRBJ2-3	TGCAGTGCTAGAGTCAGTGATACGCAGTATTTT	CSARVSDTQYF
TRBD1	TRBV6-6	-	TRBJ2-7	TGTGCCAGCAGTTTCCGGGACAGGGGTGGCGAGCAGTACTTC	CASSFRDRGGEQYF
-	TRBV27	-	TRBJ1-5	TGTGCCAGCAGCCTCGGGCAGCTCAATCAGCCCCAGCATTTT	CASSLGQLNQPQHF
TRBD1	TRBV9	-	TRBJ1-2	TGTGCCAGCAGCGTAGGTTCCGGACAGGACGCTTATGGCTACACCTTC	CASSVGSGQDAYGYTF
TRBD2	TRBV5-5	-	TRBJ2-7	TGTGCCAGCAGCCCGCCGGCTAGCGGGAACCACGAGCAGTACTTC	CASSPPASGNHEQYF
-	TRBV6-1	-	TRBJ2-3	TGTGCCAGCAGTGAAGAGGGCTACTTCACACGCACAGATACGCAGTATTTT	CASSEEGYFTRTDTQYF
-	TRBV7-5	-	TRBJ2-7	TGTGTCAGAAGCTTAAGACTAGCGGGCTCCTACGAGCAGTACTTC	CVRSLRLAGSYEQYF
TRBD1	TRBV30	once	TRBJ1-2	TGTGCCTGGAGTAAAGCAGGGGGCTATGGCTACACCTTC	CAWSKAGGYGYTF
-	TRBV15	-	TRBJ2-7	TGTGCCACCAGCAGAGACAGGGGCTACGAGCAGTACTTC	CATSRDRGYEQYF
TRBD2	TRBV4-1	few	TRBJ2-7	TGCGCCAGCAGCCAGACTAGCGGGAGGGCCTACGAGCAGTACTTC	CASSQTSGRAYEQYF
-	TRBV5-6	-	TRBJ1-2	TGTGCCAGCAGCTTCCCGTCACAGGGAGGATATGGCTACACCTTC	CASSFPSQGGYGYTF
-	TRBV6-5	-	TRBJ2-5	TGTGCCAGCTCGAGACTAGTGGCCCTGGGGACCCAGTACTTC	CASSRLVALGTQYF
-	TRBV12-5	-	TRBJ2-7	TGTGCTAGCGGTATGCCTGTATCAGGGGGGGACTACGAGCAGTACTTC	CASGMPVSGGDYEQYF
-	TRBV7-8	-	TRBJ2-7	TGTGCCAGCAGCTCCGCGATCTCCTACGAGCAGTACTTC	CASSSAISYEQYF
-	TRBV30	-	TRBJ2-7	TGTGCCGGGAGCGGTCCGAACTCCTACGAGCAGTACTTC	CAGSGPNSYEQYF
TRBD2	TRBV6-5	-	TRBJ2-1	TGTGCCAGCAGTTACTCAGCTAGCGGGAGGGGGAAAGAGCAGTTCTTC	CASSYSASGRGKEQFF
-	TRBV7-6	-	TRBJ1-5	TGTGCCAGCAGCTTAGCGGACAGTCGCAATCAGCCCCAGCATTTT	CASSLADSRNQPQHF
-	TRBV7-9	few	TRBJ2-1	TGTGCCAGCAGCCCCGAGCCCTCCTACAATGAGCAGTTCTTC	CASSPEPSYNEQFF
-	TRBV15	few	TRBJ2-7	TGTGCCACCAGCGGCCGACAGGCCTACGAGCAGTACTTC	CATSGRQAYEQYF
TRBD1	TRBV30	-	TRBJ1-2	TGTGCCTGGAGTGTAGGAGGGGGCGGTGGCTACACCTTC	CAWSVGGGGGYTF
-	TRBV12-5	-	TRBJ1-4	TGTGCTAGTGGTTTGGTACTACGTCGTCCGGGGGAAAAACTGTTTTTT	CASGLVLRRPGEKLFF
TRBD2	TRBV6-5	-	TRBJ2-5	TGTGCCAGCAGTGCCCTCGCGGGGGGGGGAGAGACCCAGTACTTC	CASSALAGGGETQYF
-	TRBV5-6	once	TRBJ2-7	TGTGCCAGCAGCTTGTACGGTGGGGGGCACTTCTACGAGCAGTACTTC	CASSLYGGGHFYEQYF
TRBD1	TRBV27	-	TRBJ1-1	TGTGCCAGCAGTTTGACAGGGGGCAACACTGAAGCTTTCTTT	CASSLTGGNTEAFF
-	TRBV2	-	TRBJ1-2	TGTGCCAGCAGTGATTCTAGTCACTTTTATAACTATGGCTACACCTTC	CASSDSSHFYNYGYTF
-	TRBV29-1	-	TRBJ1-1	TGCAGCGTTAGTCGGTCAGGGTATTTTTTGAACACTGAAGCTTTCTTT	CSVSRSGYFLNTEAFF
-	TRBV5-5	-	TRBJ1-1	TGTGCCAGCAGAAACTTCGACCTTGAGGCTTTCTTT	CASRNFDLEAFF
-	TRBV6-6	-	TRBJ1-1	TGTGCCAGCAGTTCGGCGGTGATGAACACTGAAGCTTTCTTT	CASSSAVMNTEAFF
-	TRBV10-2	-	TRBJ2-7	TGCGCCAGCAGTGAGTCGGGACTCTCCTACGAGCAGTACTTC	CASSESGLSYEQYF
TRBD1	TRBV14	-	TRBJ2-2	TGTGCCAGCAGCCAGGCAGGGGGCACCGGGGAGCTGTTTTTT	CASSQAGGTGELFF
-	TRBV5-4	-	TRBJ2-1	TGTGCCAGCAGCTTGACTGGAGTTGGCTACAATGAGCAGTTCTTC	CASSLTGVGYNEQFF
TRBD1	TRBV19	once	TRBJ2-5	TGTGCCAGTAGTGAGGGGGCCCTACGGGAGACCCAGTACTTC	CASSEGALRETQYF
-	TRBV6-5	few	TRBJ1-1	TGTGCCAGCAGTTACTCGACAGGAAACACTGAAGCTTTCTTT	CASSYSTGNTEAFF
-	TRBV5-5	-	TRBJ1-2	TGTGCCAGCAGCTTCGGACAGACAAACTATGGCTACACCTTC	CASSFGQTNYGYTF
-	TRBV6-6	few	TRBJ2-7	TGTGCCAGCAGTTACTCGACTAGCGAGCAGTACTTC	CASSYSTSEQYF
TRBD1	TRBV27	-	TRBJ2-2	TGTGCCAGCATCATCCGGGACAGGTATACCGGGGAGCTGTTTTTT	CASIIRDRYTGELFF
-	TRBV23-1	-	TRBJ2-7	TGCGCCAGCAGTCAATTAGTCCGGCGACAGAGGGCCTACGAGCAGTACTTC	CASSQLVRRQRAYEQYF
TRBD2	TRBV29-1	-	TRBJ2-1	TGCAGCGTTGAAGAGCTAGCGGGAGGGTACAATGAGCAGTTCTTC	CSVEELAGGYNEQFF
-	TRBV6-6	-	TRBJ1-5	TGTGCCAGCAGCTCGTATAGCAATCAGCCCCAGCATTTT	CASSSYSNQPQHF
-	TRBV6-5	-	TRBJ2-2	TGTGCCAGCAGTTACTCGCCAGCGAACACCGGGGAGCTGTTTTTT	CASSYSPANTGELFF
-	TRBV7-8	few	TRBJ1-4	TGTGCCAGCAGCTTAGCGCACGGAAATGAAAAACTGTTTTTT	CASSLAHGNEKLFF
TRBD2	TRBV5-1	-	TRBJ2-5	TGCGCCAGCAGCTGGCTAGCGGGGGGGTACCAAGAGACCCAGTACTTC	CASSWLAGGYQETQYF
TRBD1	TRBV11-2	-	TRBJ2-7	TGTGCCAGCAGCTTAGGACAGGGGGCAGGCTACGAGCAGTACTTC	CASSLGQGAGYEQYF
-	TRBV18	-	TRBJ2-3	TGTGCCAGCTCACTGGCCTACGGGGACGGGACAGATACGCAGTATTTT	CASSLAYGDGTDTQYF
-	TRBV18	-	TRBJ2-7	TGTGCCAGCTCACCGGAGTCCTCAGGGGACCACGAGCAGTACTTC	CASSPESSGDHEQYF
TRBD1	TRBV5-1	-	TRBJ1-6	TGCGCCAGCAGCTTGCCAGGGGGCCGGTCACCCCTCCACTTT	CASSLPGGRSPLHF
-	TRBV2	-	TRBJ2-7	TGTGCCAGTGGATCCAGGGCGTCTCCCTACGAGCAGTACTTC	CASGSRASPYEQYF
TRBD1	TRBV5-1	-	TRBJ2-7	TGCGCCAGCAGCCGGACAGGGTACGAGCAGTACTTC	CASSRTGYEQYF
-	TRBV15	once	TRBJ2-7	TGTGCCACCAGCGTCAGGGGAAGCCCCTACGAGCAGTACTTC	CATSVRGSPYEQYF
-	TRBV7-9	-	TRBJ2-1	TGTGCCAGCACCCTGGAGGGGGCGGATGAGCAGTTCTTC	CASTLEGADEQFF
TRBD1	TRBV30	-	TRBJ1-2	TGTGCCTGGAGTGTACAGGGGAGAGCGGGAGGCTACACCTTC	CAWSVQGRAGGYTF
TRBD1	TRBV5-6	few	TRBJ2-2	TGTGCCAGCAGCTCTCCGGGACAGGGGGCAAACACCGGGGAGCTGTTTTTT	CASSSPGQGANTGELFF
TRBD2	TRBV7-2	-	TRBJ2-7	TGTGCCAGCAGCAGGATAGCGGGAGGGCCTAACGAGCAGTACTTC	CASSRIAGGPNEQYF
-	TRBV11-2	few	TRBJ2-7	TGTGCCAGCAGCTTAAACTACGAGCAGTACTTC	CASSLNYEQYF
-	TRBV6-1	few	TRBJ1-3	TGTGCCAGCAGTGAAGCGGGGGGACTCCTATATTTT	CASSEAGGLLYF
TRBD1	TRBV6-1	-	TRBJ1-3	TGTGCCAGCGTTGGACAGGCGAACTCTGGAAACACCATATATTTT	CASVGQANSGNTIYF